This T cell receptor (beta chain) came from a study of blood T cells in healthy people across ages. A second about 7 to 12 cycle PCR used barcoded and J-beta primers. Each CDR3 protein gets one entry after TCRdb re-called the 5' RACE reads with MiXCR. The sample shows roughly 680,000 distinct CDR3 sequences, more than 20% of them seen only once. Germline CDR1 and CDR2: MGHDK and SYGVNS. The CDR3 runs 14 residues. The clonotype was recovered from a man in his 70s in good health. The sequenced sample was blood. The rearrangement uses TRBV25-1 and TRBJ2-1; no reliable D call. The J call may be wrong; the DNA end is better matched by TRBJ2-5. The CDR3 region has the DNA TGTGCCAGCAGTGAGTCTAGATTACCAGAGACCCAGTACTTC. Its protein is CASSESRLPETQYF.